The 25 T cell receptor beta chains reported below all come from one sample, sequenced in a study of cytomegalovirus exposure and HLA in healthy donors. This PCR relied on a set of 60 Vbeta primers and 13 Jbeta primers. Libraries were prepared by immunoSEQ multiplex PCR; TCRdb keeps only in-frame clonotypes and omits some of them. This table has about 190,000 clones, just under 75% appearing once. Sequencing input: PBMCs. The receptor set was obtained from a man aged 25 to 40 in good health and CMV-seropositive.

The genes are TRBV9 and TRBJ1-5; D is perhaps TRBD1 (6 bases). The CDR3 covers 15 residues. With 4 bases removed from V and 8 bases from J, the gap between germline ends came to 19 bases. Germline CDR1 reads SGDLS; CDR2 reads YYNGEE. CDR3 coding DNA: TGTGCCAGCAGCCCCCATCAAGGGGGTAAGGAGCCCCAGCATTTT. Protein: CASSPHQGGKEPQHF.

This clone was seen a handful of times. This sequence joins TRBV25-1 and TRBJ1-6; D may be TRBD1 (6 bases). V was cut by 0 bases and J by 8 bases, with 14 bases left in between. Per germline, CDR1 MGHDK and CDR2 SYGVNS. The CDR3 is made up of 16 amino acids. DNA of the CDR3: TGTGCCAGCAGTGAATATTTGGGGGCTACGGATTCACCCCTCCACTTT. This translates into CASSEYLGATDSPLHF.

The chain joins TRBV27 to TRBJ1-2; 7 bases map to TRBD1. CDR1 is MNHEY, CDR2 SMNVEV, per germline (reference sequence). The J segment lost 0 bases and the V segment lost 6 bases, leaving 16 bases of the junction unmatched. This CDR3 is 18 amino acids long. The CDR3 DNA is TGTGCCAGCAGACAGCCAAATGAGGGGGACAGTCCTAACTATGGCTACACCTTC. Amino acids: CASRQPNEGDSPNYGYTF.

This clone was counted between two and nine times. The chain joins TRBV2 to TRBJ2-4, with 8 bases identical to TRBD1. The length of the CDR3 is 13 residues. Losses at the gene ends were 9 bases for V and 4 bases for J; bases not matched to a gene: 5. From germline, CDR1 is SNHLY and CDR2 FYNNEI. The CDR3 DNA reads TGTGCCAGTACCGGGACAGGAAAAAACATTCAGTACTTC. This gives the protein CASTGTGKNIQYF.

The rearrangement links TRBV28 to TRBJ1-1, with unresolved D. The length of the CDR3 is 14 residues. Germline CDR1 is MDHEN and CDR2 is SYDVKM. V lost 2 bases, J lost 0 bases, and 7 bases lay in between. CDR3 in amino acids: CASSLTQMNTEAFF. CDR3 nucleotide sequence: TGTGCCAGCAGTTTAACCCAGATGAACACTGAAGCTTTCTTT.

The chain couples TRBV10-3 to TRBJ2-1, with TRBD2 identical over 9 bases. Germline CDR1 is ENHRY and CDR2 is SYGVKD. CDR3 length: 16 residues. With V trimmed by 0 bases and J by 2 bases, 2 bases remained unmatched. The CDR3: CAISESPSGTYNEQFF. The CDR3 region has the DNA TGTGCCATCAGTGAGTCGCCTAGCGGGACCTACAATGAGCAGTTCTTC.

This clone was recorded only once. The rearrangement joins TRBV5-4 to TRBJ2-2; 7 nucleotides match TRBD2. CDR1 is SGHNT and CDR2 is YYREEE in the germline V gene (reference sequence). The J segment lost 5 bases and the V segment lost 0 bases, leaving 1 base of the junction unmatched. The CDR3 spans 14 residues. CDR3 coding DNA: TGTGCCAGCAGCTTGGGGGGGGGTACCGGGGAGCTGTTTTTT. Translation gives CASSLGGGTGELFF. Drawing the rest from reference TRBV5-4 and TRBJ2-2, the complete variable domain is ETGVTQSPTHLIKTRGQQVTLRCSSQSGHNTVSWYQQALGQGPQFIFQYYREEENGRGNFPPRFSGLQFPNYSSELNVNALELDDSALYLCASSLGGGTGELFFGEGSRLTVL.

This clone showed up just a few times. CDR3: CASSVETSGTYEQYF. CDR3 DNA: TGTGCCAGCAGCGTAGAGACTAGCGGTACCTACGAGCAGTACTTC. J is TRBJ2-7 and V is TRBV9; 9 bases match TRBD2. After removal of 0 bases from V and 2 bases from J, the junction contained 3 bases not matched to a gene. The CDR3 covers 15 residues. Germline V lookup: CDR1 SGDLS, CDR2 YYNGEE.

The chain is built from TRBV15 and TRBJ1-5; D is uncertain. This CDR3 is 15 amino acids long. The V end lost 1 base, the J end lost 4 bases, and 11 bases lay between the germline ends. CDR1 and CDR2 (germline): LNHNV, YYDKDF (reference sequence). The CDR3 region has the DNA TGTGCCACCAGCAGAGGAGGAGGGTTTAATCAGCCCCAGCATTTT. It yields the protein CATSRGGGFNQPQHF.

The CDR3 sequence is CATGTSGGGRTQYF. DNA for the CDR3: TGTGCCACCGGGACTAGCGGGGGGGGTAGGACCCAGTACTTC. The chain is built from TRBV2 and TRBJ2-5; 16 bases map to TRBD2. J was trimmed by 7 bases and V by 10 bases; bases with no gene match: 6. The germline V gene encodes CDR1 SNHLY and CDR2 FYNNEI. The CDR3 loop spans 14 amino acids.

The J gene is TRBJ1-1, the V gene TRBV6-6; perhaps TRBD1 as D (6 bases). V was pared by 5 bases and J by 5 bases, with 9 bases between. The CDR3 contains 12 residues. Per the germline V gene, CDR1 is MNHNY and CDR2 is SVGAGI (reference sequence). CDR3 sequence: CASSVQGTEAFF. CDR3 in DNA: TGTGCCAGCAGTGTCCAGGGGACTGAAGCTTTCTTT.

The chain combines TRBV19 with TRBJ2-5; TRBD2 aligns across 7 bases. With V trimmed by 4 bases and J by 5 bases, 10 bases remained unmatched. The CDR3 has 15 amino acids. Germline CDR1 LNHDA, CDR2 SQIVND (reference sequence). The CDR3 reads CASSNPGAGVETQYF. In nucleotides, the CDR3 is TGTGCCAGTAGTAATCCGGGCGCGGGAGTGGAGACCCAGTACTTC. Variable domain in full (rest from reference TRBV19 and TRBJ2-5): DGGITQSPKYLFRKEGQNVTLSCEQNLNHDAMYWYRQDPGQGLRLIYYSQIVNDFQKGDIAEGYSVSREKKESFPLTVTSAQKNPTAFYLCASSNPGAGVETQYFGPGTRLLVL.

J is TRBJ1-3 and V is TRBV5-1; D call uncertain. This CDR3 is 14 amino acids long. The V and J ends lost 3 bases and 5 bases respectively, with 12 bases between them. Germline lookup yields CDR1 SGHRS and CDR2 YFSETQ. The CDR3 sequence is CASSSHGRRNTIYF. The CDR3 region has the DNA TGCGCCAGCAGCTCCCACGGGAGAAGAAACACCATATATTTT.

J is TRBJ2-3 and V is TRBV28; 9 bases line up with TRBD2. V shed 2 bases, J shed 3 bases, and the junction held 6 bases outside the gene matches. Germline assignment: CDR1 MDHEN and CDR2 SYDVKM. The CDR3 spans 16 residues. CDR3 residues: CASSLAGGPGTDTQYF. Written as DNA, the CDR3 is TGTGCCAGCAGTTTAGCGGGAGGGCCGGGGACAGATACGCAGTATTTT.

Comments on this clone: The identical CDR3 is also encoded by other nucleotide sequences in the sample. The chain recombines TRBV11-3 with TRBJ2-7; D is possibly TRBD2 (5 bases). V dropped 1 base and J dropped 7 bases, with 11 bases sitting between them. Germline CDR1 reads SGHNT; CDR2 reads YENEEA. The CDR3 extends over 13 amino acids. The CDR3, as DNA: TGTGCCAGCAGCTTAGTCCCAACGGGGGAGCAGTACTTC. Its translation is CASSLVPTGEQYF.

The rearrangement links TRBV7-2 to TRBJ2-1; 10 bases map to TRBD2. Germline-derived CDR1 and CDR2 are SGHTA and FQGNSA. The CDR3 loop spans 15 amino acids. J was trimmed by 8 bases and V by 1 base; bases with no gene match: 5. The CDR3 sequence: CASSLEAGGRHEQFF. The CDR3 nucleotides are TGTGCCAGCAGCTTAGAAGCGGGGGGGCGCCATGAGCAGTTCTTC.

The rearrangement joins TRBV27 to TRBJ1-1; 12 bases fit TRBD1. CDR1 is MNHEY, CDR2 SMNVEV, per germline (reference sequence). The CDR3 spans 16 residues. The V segment lost 5 bases and the J segment 4 bases; nucleotides outside the gene matches: 8. CDR3: CASSPPGQGAFTEAFF. In DNA form, the CDR3 reads TGTGCCAGCAGTCCCCCGGGACAGGGGGCTTTCACTGAAGCTTTCTTT.

This CDR3 reads CARSLKQGMYGYTF. Written as DNA, the CDR3 is TGTGCCAGAAGCTTGAAACAGGGTATGTATGGCTACACCTTC. The V call is TRBV5-3, the J call TRBJ1-2; tentatively, D is TRBD1 (6 bases). TRBV5-3 is recorded as an ORF, its role being uncertain. The germline V and J ends were trimmed by 1 base and 5 bases, with 12 bases remaining between them. This CDR3 has 14 residues.

The chain recombines TRBV11-2 with TRBJ1-1, with D maybe TRBD1 (6 bases). The CDR3 loop spans 14 amino acids. From germline, CDR1 is SGHAT and CDR2 FQNNGV. Trimming left V 2 bases short and J 2 bases short, with 9 bases between. The CDR3 DNA reads as TGTGCCAGCAGCTTAAGGGGGGGAAACACTGAAGCTTTCTTT. It encodes CASSLRGGNTEAFF.

The CDR3 loop is CASGLVLTGHNQPQHF. The DNA of the CDR3 is TGTGCTAGTGGTTTGGTTCTGACAGGGCACAATCAGCCCCAGCATTTT. V gene TRBV12-5 combines with J gene TRBJ1-5; 7 bases map to TRBD1. Unmatched junction bases numbered 5, after V lost 0 bases and J lost 3 bases. Germline CDR1 and CDR2: LGHNT and FRNRAP. The CDR3 covers 16 residues. The full variable domain, its missing parts supplied by reference TRBV12-5 and TRBJ1-5, is DARVTQTPRHKVTEMGQEVTMRCQPILGHNTVFWYRQTMMQGLELLAYFRNRAPLDDSGMPKDRFSAEMPDATLATLKIQPSEPRDSAVYFCASGLVLTGHNQPQHFGDGTRLSIL.

The gene calls are TRBV4-1 and TRBJ1-1; a weak D match, TRBD1 (6 bases). V was cut by 1 base and J by 7 bases, with 16 bases left in between. CDR1 is MGHRA and CDR2 is YSYEKL in the germline V gene. This CDR3 contains 15 residues. The CDR3 spells CASSQGLRGRGEAFF. The CDR3 DNA reads as TGCGCCAGCAGCCAAGGACTCAGGGGAAGAGGTGAAGCTTTCTTT.

The V call is TRBV6-4, the J call TRBJ2-1, with D possibly matching TRBD2 (5 bases). In germline, CDR1 is MRHNA, CDR2 SNTAGT. The CDR3 spans 15 residues. Trimming pared 2 bases from V and 1 base from J, leaving 9 bases between. CDR3 nucleotides: TGTGCCAGCAGTGACCGGGGAAGTTCCTACAATGAGCAGTTCTTC. Translating gives CASSDRGSSYNEQFF.

The V gene is TRBV28, the J gene TRBJ2-3; 7 nucleotides line up with TRBD1. The CDR3 spans 15 residues. CDR1 is MDHEN and CDR2 is SYDVKM in the germline V gene. The V segment lost 4 bases and the J segment 6 bases; nucleotides outside the gene matches: 10. The CDR3, as DNA: TGTGCCAGCAGTTCGCCGACAGGGATGTGGGATACGCAGTATTTT. This codes for CASSSPTGMWDTQYF. Combining the CDR3 with reference TRBV28 and TRBJ2-3 gives the whole variable domain DVKVTQSSRYLVKRTGEKVFLECVQDMDHENMFWYRQDPGLGLRLIYFSYDVKMKEKGDIPEGYSVSREKKERFSLILESASTNQTSMYLCASSSPTGMWDTQYFGPGTRLTVL.

The chain joins TRBV27 to TRBJ2-6; D uncertain. Germline assignment: CDR1 MNHEY and CDR2 SMNVEV (reference sequence). This CDR3 has 14 residues. Trimming removed 4 bases at V and 2 bases at J, with 6 bases between. The CDR3 DNA sequence: TGTGCCAGCAGTTATTCGGCTGGGGCCAACGTCCTGACTTTC. Its protein product is CASSYSAGANVLTF.

This rearrangement joins TRBV15 to TRBJ2-5, with D possibly TRBD2 on 6 matching bases. V lost 0 bases and J lost 9, with 11 bases in between. Looked up from germline, CDR1 is LNHNV and CDR2 is YYDKDF (reference sequence). The CDR3 spans 13 residues. Written as DNA, the CDR3 is TGTGCCACCAGCAGAGATCGGGGGAGCTCCCAGTACTTC. Amino acid sequence: CATSRDRGSSQYF. Together with reference TRBV15 and TRBJ2-5, the CDR3 gives the full variable domain: DAMVIQNPRYQVTQFGKPVTLSCSQTLNHNVMYWYQQKSSQAPKLLFHYYDKDFNNEADTPDNFQSRRPNTSFCFLDIRSPGLGDTAMYLCATSRDRGSSQYFGPGTRLLVL.